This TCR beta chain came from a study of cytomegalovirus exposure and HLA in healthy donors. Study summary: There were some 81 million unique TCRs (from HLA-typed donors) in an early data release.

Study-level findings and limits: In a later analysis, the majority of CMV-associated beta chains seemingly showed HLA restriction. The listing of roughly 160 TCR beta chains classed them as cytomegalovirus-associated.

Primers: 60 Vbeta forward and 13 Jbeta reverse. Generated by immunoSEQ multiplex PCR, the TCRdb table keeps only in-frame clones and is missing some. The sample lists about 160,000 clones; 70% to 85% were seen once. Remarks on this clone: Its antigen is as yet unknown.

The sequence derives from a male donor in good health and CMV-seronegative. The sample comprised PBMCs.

The CDR3 DNA follows: TGTGCCAGTAACCCGGGGTCCGGCACTGAAGCTTTCTTT. This translates into CASNPGSGTEAFF. This rearrangement joins TRBV19 to TRBJ1-1, with D uncertain. The CDR3 runs 13 residues. V was shortened by 7 bases and J by 4 bases, with 13 bases between the two germline ends. Germline CDR1 and CDR2: LNHDA and SQIVND (reference sequence).